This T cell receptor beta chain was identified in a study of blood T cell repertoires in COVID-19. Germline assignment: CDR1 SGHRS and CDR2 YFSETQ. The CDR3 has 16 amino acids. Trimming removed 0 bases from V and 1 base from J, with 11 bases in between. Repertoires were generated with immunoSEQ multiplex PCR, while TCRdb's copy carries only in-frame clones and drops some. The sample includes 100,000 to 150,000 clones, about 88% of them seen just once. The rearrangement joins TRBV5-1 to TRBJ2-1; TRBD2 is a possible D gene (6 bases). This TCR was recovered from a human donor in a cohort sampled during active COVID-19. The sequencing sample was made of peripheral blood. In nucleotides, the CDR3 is TGCGCCAGCAGCTTGGCCGGGGGATTATCCTACAATGAGCAGTTCTTC. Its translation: CASSLAGGLSYNEQFF.